The 10 T cell receptor beta chains given below trace back to one sample, sequenced in a study of graft-versus-host responses after intestinal transplantation. Their cognate antigens are unknown. Clones were read by immunoSEQ multiplex PCR, and TCRdb kept only the in-frame ones, dropping some. The sample includes fewer than 150,000 clones, roughly 92% of them seen just once. The sample consisted of unstimulated CD4+ T cells sorted from spleen or lymph node cells, taken before intestinal transplant. The receptors were gathered from a human donor who received an intestinal transplant.

The rearrangement uses TRBV5-3 and TRBJ2-7; unclear D gene. TRBV5-3 is flagged as an ORF with uncertain function. V lost 1 base and J 2 bases, leaving 10 bases between the germline ends. The CDR3 is 14 amino acids. As DNA, the CDR3 is TGTGCCAGAAGCTTGAACCGAGGAACCTACGAGCAGTACTTC. Its protein is CARSLNRGTYEQYF.

This chain connects TRBV2 to TRBJ2-3; D is undetermined. From germline, CDR1 is SNHLY and CDR2 FYNNEI. Trimming removed 6 bases from V and 6 bases from J, with 13 bases in between. This CDR3 region has 13 residues. The CDR3 spells CASSRMVLDTQYF. CDR3 nucleotide sequence: TGTGCCAGCAGCCGTATGGTTCTGGATACGCAGTATTTT.

The V call is TRBV7-3, the J call TRBJ2-2; D uncertain. The germline V and J ends were trimmed by 0 bases and 4 bases, with 9 bases remaining between them. Germline values: CDR1 SGHTA, CDR2 FQGTGA. The CDR3 sequence is 15 residues long. CDR3 bases: TGTGCCAGCAGCTTAACGTTTATTTCCACCGGGGAGCTGTTTTTT. As protein: CASSLTFISTGELFF.

The J gene is TRBJ2-3, the V gene TRBV5-1; D is undetermined. V lost 0 bases, J lost 6 bases, and 8 bases lay in between. Germline values: CDR1 SGHRS, CDR2 YFSETQ. There are 13 residues in the CDR3. CDR3 protein: CASSLGARDTQYF. The CDR3 DNA sequence: TGCGCCAGCAGCTTGGGGGCTCGCGATACGCAGTATTTT. Filled out from reference TRBV5-1 and TRBJ2-3, the complete variable domain reads KAGVTQTPRYLIKTRGQQVTLSCSPISGHRSVSWYQQTPGQGLQFLFEYFSETQRNKGNFPGRFSGRQFSNSRSEMNVSTLELGDSALYLCASSLGARDTQYFGPGTRLTVL.

The J gene is TRBJ1-5, the V gene TRBV19; D remains ambiguous. The CDR3 runs to 13 residues. Germline CDR1 is LNHDA and CDR2 is SQIVND (reference sequence). Trimming removed 6 bases from V and 0 bases from J, with 6 bases in between. The chain's CDR3 is CASSLISNQPQHF. As DNA, the CDR3 is TGTGCCAGTAGCCTAATTAGCAATCAGCCCCAGCATTTT.

The chain uses TRBV11-2 and TRBJ1-1; TRBD1 might be the D (5 bases). Germline-derived CDR1 and CDR2 are SGHAT and FQNNGV. V lost 1 base and J 4 bases, leaving 10 bases between the germline ends. This CDR3 is 14 amino acids long. The CDR3: CASSLARGVTEAFF. For the CDR3, the DNA is TGTGCCAGCAGCTTAGCTCGGGGGGTCACTGAAGCTTTCTTT.

This clone was counted once. The V and J genes are TRBV7-9 and TRBJ1-1, with D possibly matching TRBD1 (6 bases). The CDR3 spans 14 residues. V was cut by 2 bases and J by 4 bases, with 11 bases left in between. Per germline, CDR1 SEHNR and CDR2 FQNEAQ (reference sequence). The CDR3 coding sequence is TGTGCCAGCAGCTTATCCGGGACACTCACTGAAGCTTTCTTT. As protein: CASSLSGTLTEAFF.

The CDR3 DNA reads as TGTGCCAGCAGAGGGATTCGGGAAGCTTTCTTT. Encoded protein: CASRGIREAFF. This sequence joins TRBV6-6 and TRBJ1-1; D call uncertain. The CDR3 runs 11 residues. Deletions cut 6 bases from V and 8 bases from J, with 10 bases between. Germline V gives CDR1 MNHNY, CDR2 SVGAGI (reference sequence).

The chain is built from TRBV2 and TRBJ2-3; the D gene is possibly TRBD1 (5 bases). Germline CDR1 and CDR2: SNHLY and FYNNEI. Deletions cut 9 bases from V and 1 base from J, with 14 bases between. The CDR3 runs 14 residues. The chain's CDR3 is CARGADAGTDTQYF. The CDR3 coding sequence is TGTGCCAGAGGGGCAGACGCGGGCACAGATACGCAGTATTTT.

The J gene is TRBJ2-3, the V gene TRBV7-2, with 9 bases matching TRBD2. The CDR3 is 17 amino acids. After removal of 0 bases from V and 8 bases from J, the junction contained 12 bases not matched to a gene. Germline CDR1 and CDR2: SGHTA and FQGNSA. CDR3 DNA sequence: TGTGCCAGCAGCTTAGCTGGAGCGGGGGGACGGGTGGGTACGCAGTATTTT. Translation gives CASSLAGAGGRVGTQYF.